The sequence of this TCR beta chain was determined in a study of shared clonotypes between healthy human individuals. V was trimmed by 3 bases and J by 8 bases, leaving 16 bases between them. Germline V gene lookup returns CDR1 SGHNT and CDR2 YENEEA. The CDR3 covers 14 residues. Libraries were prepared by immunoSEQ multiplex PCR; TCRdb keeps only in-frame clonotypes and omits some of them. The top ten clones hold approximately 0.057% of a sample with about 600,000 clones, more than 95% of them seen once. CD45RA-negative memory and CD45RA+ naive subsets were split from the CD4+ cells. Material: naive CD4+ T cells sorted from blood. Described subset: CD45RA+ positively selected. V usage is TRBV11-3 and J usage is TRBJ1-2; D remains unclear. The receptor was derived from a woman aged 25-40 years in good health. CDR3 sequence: CASSFSIGMSGYTF. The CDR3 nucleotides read TGTGCCAGCAGCTTCTCCATTGGTATGTCCGGCTACACCTTC.